The rows below give T cell receptor beta chains drawn from one sample of a study of T cells in localized non-small cell lung cancer. TCRdb's copy holds only in-frame clones and misses some; the assay was immunoSEQ multiplex PCR. The data hold about 8,100 clones, with roughly 92% observed a single time. The sample was peripheral blood, taken before any cancer treatment. The receptor source for this set is a woman aged 35-75 years with stage I lung adenocarcinoma. The CDR3 runs from the conserved cysteine through the conserved F or W. Each record gives: J gene, V gene, CDR3 protein.

j_gene: TRBJ1-1
v_gene: TRBV4-1
CDR3aa: CASSQDDRAFF

j_gene: TRBJ1-4
v_gene: TRBV19
CDR3aa: CASSPNRGSNEKLFF

j_gene: TRBJ2-3
v_gene: TRBV27
CDR3aa: CASTEVAGTTDTQYF

j_gene: TRBJ2-3
v_gene: TRBV7-9
CDR3aa: CASSLSTDTQYF

j_gene: TRBJ2-1
v_gene: TRBV5-1
CDR3aa: CASSLAGGKNEQFF

j_gene: TRBJ1-1
v_gene: TRBV18
CDR3aa: CASSGQGANTEAFF

j_gene: TRBJ1-1
v_gene: TRBV5-1
CDR3aa: CASSLYVGWGTTEAFF

j_gene: TRBJ1-1
v_gene: TRBV13
CDR3aa: CASSLNRNTEAFF

j_gene: TRBJ1-2
v_gene: TRBV5-1
CDR3aa: CASSWGQGADGYTF

j_gene: TRBJ1-5
v_gene: TRBV19
CDR3aa: CASSMSGQGNQPQHF

j_gene: TRBJ1-2
v_gene: TRBV19
CDR3aa: CASSILSVSYGYTF

j_gene: TRBJ2-3
v_gene: TRBV5-5
CDR3aa: CASSPERTGPYTDTQYF

j_gene: TRBJ2-5
v_gene: TRBV18
CDR3aa: CASSLLTSGVFETQYF

j_gene: TRBJ2-7
v_gene: TRBV6-6
CDR3aa: CASRALAGAEYEQYF

j_gene: TRBJ1-2
v_gene: TRBV5-1
CDR3aa: CASSLIPLQRAGPPGGYTF

j_gene: TRBJ2-7
v_gene: TRBV7-2
CDR3aa: CASSLVARTGGEQYF

j_gene: TRBJ1-2
v_gene: TRBV5-8
CDR3aa: CASSLEGYGYTF

j_gene: TRBJ1-1
v_gene: TRBV19
CDR3aa: CASSKVGQGYTEAFF

j_gene: TRBJ1-5
v_gene: TRBV2
CDR3aa: CASQGGRGGNQPQHF

j_gene: TRBJ2-1
v_gene: TRBV5-1
CDR3aa: CASSLRPSSRDEQFF

j_gene: TRBJ1-1
v_gene: TRBV27
CDR3aa: CASSLFMNTEAFF

j_gene: TRBJ2-7
v_gene: TRBV29-1
CDR3aa: CSVGDGAVSYEQYF

j_gene: TRBJ1-4
v_gene: TRBV2
CDR3aa: CASSLQDRGGEKLFF

j_gene: TRBJ1-5
v_gene: TRBV6-1
CDR3aa: CASSDRDSNQPQHF

j_gene: TRBJ2-1
v_gene: TRBV2
CDR3aa: CASSEDTSGGNEQFF

j_gene: TRBJ2-5
v_gene: TRBV19
CDR3aa: CASSSQDREETQYF